This T cell receptor (beta chain) was identified during a study of blood T cell repertoires in COVID-19. Study details: Sites across the United States, Italy and Spain contributed samples from acute and convalescent COVID-19.

In the original analysis: Estimated nucleated cell counts came from reference gene primer amplification. Generated by immunoSEQ multiplex PCR, the TCRdb table keeps only in-frame clones and is missing some. Clone size and V and J calls were adopted from that table, with D and trimming inferred from the DNA. This sample carries 250,000 to 400,000 clones, 85% of them seen once, and the ten largest clones take 1.5% to 2%. This study enrolled people aged roughly 18 to 100 from around 25 US geographic areas. Cohort placement rested on clinical history that participants reported themselves. Per germline, CDR1 SEHNR and CDR2 FQNEAQ (reference sequence). This CDR3 is built from 13 residues. The V end was cut by 4 bases, the J end by 8 bases, with 9 bases between.

V gene TRBV7-9 combines with J gene TRBJ1-6; a weak D match, TRBD1 (6 bases). This receptor was identified in a woman aged 25 to 45 who had been exposed to COVID-19. The sequencing input was PBMCs or T cells enriched from blood (not recorded which). This chain's CDR3 is CASSSYRDSPLHF. In DNA, the CDR3 is TGTGCCAGCAGCTCCTACAGGGATTCACCCCTCCACTTT.